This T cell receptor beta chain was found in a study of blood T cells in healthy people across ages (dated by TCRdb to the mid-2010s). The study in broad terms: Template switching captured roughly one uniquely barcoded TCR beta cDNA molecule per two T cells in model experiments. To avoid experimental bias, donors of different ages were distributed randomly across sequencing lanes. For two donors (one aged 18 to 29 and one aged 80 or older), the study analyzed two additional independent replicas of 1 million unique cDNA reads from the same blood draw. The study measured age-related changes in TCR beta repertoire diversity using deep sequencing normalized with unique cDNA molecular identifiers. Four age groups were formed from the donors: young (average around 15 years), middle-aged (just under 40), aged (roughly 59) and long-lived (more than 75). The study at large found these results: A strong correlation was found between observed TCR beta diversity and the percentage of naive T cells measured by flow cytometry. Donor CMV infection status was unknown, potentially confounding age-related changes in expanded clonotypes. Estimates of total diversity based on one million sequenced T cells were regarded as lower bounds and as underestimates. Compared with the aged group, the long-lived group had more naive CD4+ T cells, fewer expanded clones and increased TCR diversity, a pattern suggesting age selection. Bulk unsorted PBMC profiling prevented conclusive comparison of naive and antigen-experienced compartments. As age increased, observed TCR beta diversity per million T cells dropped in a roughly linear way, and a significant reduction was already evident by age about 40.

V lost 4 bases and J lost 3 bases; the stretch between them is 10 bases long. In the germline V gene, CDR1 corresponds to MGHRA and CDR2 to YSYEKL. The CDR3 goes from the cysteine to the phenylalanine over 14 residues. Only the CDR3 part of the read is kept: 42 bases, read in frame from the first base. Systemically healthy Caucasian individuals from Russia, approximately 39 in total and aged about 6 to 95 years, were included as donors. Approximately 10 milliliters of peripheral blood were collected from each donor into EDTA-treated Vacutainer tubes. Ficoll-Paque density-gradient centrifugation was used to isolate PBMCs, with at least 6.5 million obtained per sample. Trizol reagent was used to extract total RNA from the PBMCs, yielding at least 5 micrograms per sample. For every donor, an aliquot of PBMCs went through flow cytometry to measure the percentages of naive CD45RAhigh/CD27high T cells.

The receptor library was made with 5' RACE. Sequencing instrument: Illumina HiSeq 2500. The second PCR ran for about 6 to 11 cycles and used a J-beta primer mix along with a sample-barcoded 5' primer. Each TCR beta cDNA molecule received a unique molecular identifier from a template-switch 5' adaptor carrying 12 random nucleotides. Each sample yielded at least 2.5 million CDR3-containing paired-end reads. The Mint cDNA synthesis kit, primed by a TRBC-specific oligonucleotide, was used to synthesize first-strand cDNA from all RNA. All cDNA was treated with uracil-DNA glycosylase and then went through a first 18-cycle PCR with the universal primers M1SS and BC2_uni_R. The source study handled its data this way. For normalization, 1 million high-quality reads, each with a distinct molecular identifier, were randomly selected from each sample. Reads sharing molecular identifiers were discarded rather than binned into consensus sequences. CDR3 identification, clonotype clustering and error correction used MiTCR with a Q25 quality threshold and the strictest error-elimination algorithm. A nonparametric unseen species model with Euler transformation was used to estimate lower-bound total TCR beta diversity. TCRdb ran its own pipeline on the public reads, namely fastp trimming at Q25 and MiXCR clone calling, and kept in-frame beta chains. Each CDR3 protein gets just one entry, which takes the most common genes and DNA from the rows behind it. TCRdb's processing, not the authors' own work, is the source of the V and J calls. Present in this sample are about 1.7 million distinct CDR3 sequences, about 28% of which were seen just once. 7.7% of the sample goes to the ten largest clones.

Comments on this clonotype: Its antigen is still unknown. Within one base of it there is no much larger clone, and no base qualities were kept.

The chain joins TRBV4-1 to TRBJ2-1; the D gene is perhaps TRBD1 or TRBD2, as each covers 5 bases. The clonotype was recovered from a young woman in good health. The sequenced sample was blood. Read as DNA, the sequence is TGCGCCAGCAGCCTCCGGGACGGCTACAATGAGCAGTTCTTC. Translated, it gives CASSLRDGYNEQFF.